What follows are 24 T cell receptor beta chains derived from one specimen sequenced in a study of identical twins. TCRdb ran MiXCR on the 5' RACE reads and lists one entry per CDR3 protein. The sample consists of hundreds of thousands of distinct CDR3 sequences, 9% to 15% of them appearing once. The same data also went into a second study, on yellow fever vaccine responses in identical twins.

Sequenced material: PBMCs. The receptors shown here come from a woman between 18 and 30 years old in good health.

The CDR3 protein is CASSYTNPYNEQFF. DNA of the CDR3: TGTGCCAGCAGCTACACAAATCCCTACAATGAGCAGTTCTTC. This chain joins TRBV6-5 and TRBJ2-1; D unresolved. Germline CDR1 and CDR2: MNHEY and SVGAGI. Trimming shortened V by 6 bases and J by 2 bases, and 11 bases separated the two germline ends. The CDR3 contains 14 residues.

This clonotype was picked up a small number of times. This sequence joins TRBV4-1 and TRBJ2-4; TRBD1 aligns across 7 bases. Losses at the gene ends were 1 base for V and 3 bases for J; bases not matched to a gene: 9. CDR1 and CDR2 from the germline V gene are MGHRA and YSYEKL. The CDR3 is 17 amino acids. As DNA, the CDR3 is TGCGCCAGCAGCCAAGTCCCGAGACAGGGTGTCAAAAACATTCAGTACTTC. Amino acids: CASSQVPRQGVKNIQYF.

Written as DNA, the CDR3 is TGTGCCAGCAGAGAGGGGAACGGGGATGGCTACACCTTC. Translated, it gives CASREGNGDGYTF. The V and J genes are TRBV21-1 and TRBJ1-2; TRBD1, the table's D call, lacks a check against the DNA. TRBV21-1 is a pseudogene segment. The CDR3 consists of 13 residues.

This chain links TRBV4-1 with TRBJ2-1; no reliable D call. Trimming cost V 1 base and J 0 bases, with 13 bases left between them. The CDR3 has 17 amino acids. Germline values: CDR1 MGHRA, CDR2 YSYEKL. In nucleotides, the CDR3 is TGCGCCAGCAGCCAAGGTATGGCGGTGCCCTCCTACAATGAGCAGTTCTTC. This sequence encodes CASSQGMAVPSYNEQFF.

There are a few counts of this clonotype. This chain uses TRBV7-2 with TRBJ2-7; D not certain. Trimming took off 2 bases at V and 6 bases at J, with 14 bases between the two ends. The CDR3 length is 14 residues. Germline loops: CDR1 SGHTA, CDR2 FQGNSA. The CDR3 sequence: CASSLNHGSSEQYV. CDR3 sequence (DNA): TGTGCCAGCAGCTTAAACCACGGGTCTTCCGAGCAGTACGTC.

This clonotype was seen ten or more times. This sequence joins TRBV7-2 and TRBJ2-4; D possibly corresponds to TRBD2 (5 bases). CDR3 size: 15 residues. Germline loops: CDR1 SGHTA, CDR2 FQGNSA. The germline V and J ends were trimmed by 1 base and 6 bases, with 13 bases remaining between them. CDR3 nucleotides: TGTGCCAGCAGCTTAGATGTGGGTACTAGAAACATTCAGTACTTC. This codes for CASSLDVGTRNIQYF. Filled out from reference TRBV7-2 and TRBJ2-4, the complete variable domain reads GAGVSQSPSNKVTEKGKDVELRCDPISGHTALYWYRQSLGQGLEFLIYFQGNSAPDKSGLPSDRFSAERTGGSVSTLTIQRTQQEDSAVYLCASSLDVGTRNIQYFGAGTRLSVL.

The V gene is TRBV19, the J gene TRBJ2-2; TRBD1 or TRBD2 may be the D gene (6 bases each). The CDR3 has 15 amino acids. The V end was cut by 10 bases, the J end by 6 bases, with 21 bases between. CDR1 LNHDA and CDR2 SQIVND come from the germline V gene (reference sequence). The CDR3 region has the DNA TGTGCCACCCAAATCAACGGGGGCGCGGCCGGGGAGCTGTTTTTT. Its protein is CATQINGGAAGELFF.

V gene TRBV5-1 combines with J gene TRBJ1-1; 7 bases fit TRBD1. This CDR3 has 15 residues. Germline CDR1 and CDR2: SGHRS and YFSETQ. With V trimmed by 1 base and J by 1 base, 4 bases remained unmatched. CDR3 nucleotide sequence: TGCGCCAGCAGCTTGAGGGGGACAGAGAACACTGAAGCTTTCTTT. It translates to CASSLRGTENTEAFF. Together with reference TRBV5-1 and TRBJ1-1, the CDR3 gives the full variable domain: KAGVTQTPRYLIKTRGQQVTLSCSPISGHRSVSWYQQTPGQGLQFLFEYFSETQRNKGNFPGRFSGRQFSNSRSEMNVSTLELGDSALYLCASSLRGTENTEAFFGQGTRLTVV.

The CDR3 sequence: CAISSRGPITFF. The CDR3 DNA reads TGTGCCATCAGCTCCAGGGGGCCTATTACTTTCTTT. The chain links TRBV10-3 to TRBJ1-1; 8 bases are a match to TRBD1. Per the germline V gene, CDR1 is ENHRY and CDR2 is SYGVKD. The CDR3 spans 12 residues. J gave up 12 bases and V 6 bases, and 9 bases lay outside the gene matches.

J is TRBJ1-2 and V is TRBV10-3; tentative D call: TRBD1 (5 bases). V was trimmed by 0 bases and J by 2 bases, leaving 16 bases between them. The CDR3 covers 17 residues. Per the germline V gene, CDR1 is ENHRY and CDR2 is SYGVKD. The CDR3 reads CAISESTAGTMNYGYTF. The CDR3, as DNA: TGTGCCATCAGTGAGTCGACGGCAGGGACCATGAACTATGGCTACACCTTC.

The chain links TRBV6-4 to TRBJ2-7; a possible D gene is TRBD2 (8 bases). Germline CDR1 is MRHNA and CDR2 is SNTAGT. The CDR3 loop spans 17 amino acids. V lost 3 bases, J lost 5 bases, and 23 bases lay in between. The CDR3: CASSDPGGLQGVNEQYF. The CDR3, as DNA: TGTGCCAGCAGTGATCCGGGGGGGCTTCAGGGGGTGAACGAGCAGTACTTC.

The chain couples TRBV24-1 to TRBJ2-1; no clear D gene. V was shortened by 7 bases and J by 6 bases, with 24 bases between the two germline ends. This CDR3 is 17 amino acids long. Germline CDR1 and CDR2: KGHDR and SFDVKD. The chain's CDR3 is CATSPSPYFDLSNEQFF. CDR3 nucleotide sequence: TGTGCCACCAGCCCCTCCCCATACTTCGACCTGAGCAATGAGCAGTTCTTC.

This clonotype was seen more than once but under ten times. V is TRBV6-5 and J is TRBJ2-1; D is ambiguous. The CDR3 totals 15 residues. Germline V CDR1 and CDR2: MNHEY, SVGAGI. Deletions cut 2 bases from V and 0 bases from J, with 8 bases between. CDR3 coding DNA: TGTGCCAGCAGTTACGAGGAGAGCTCCTACAATGAGCAGTTCTTC. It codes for CASSYEESSYNEQFF.

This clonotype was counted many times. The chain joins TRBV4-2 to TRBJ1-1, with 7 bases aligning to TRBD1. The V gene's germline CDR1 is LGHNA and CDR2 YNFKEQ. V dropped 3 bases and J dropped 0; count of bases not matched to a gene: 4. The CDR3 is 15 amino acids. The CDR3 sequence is CASSQEDRVNTEAFF. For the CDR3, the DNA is TGTGCCAGCAGCCAGGAAGACAGGGTGAACACTGAAGCTTTCTTT.

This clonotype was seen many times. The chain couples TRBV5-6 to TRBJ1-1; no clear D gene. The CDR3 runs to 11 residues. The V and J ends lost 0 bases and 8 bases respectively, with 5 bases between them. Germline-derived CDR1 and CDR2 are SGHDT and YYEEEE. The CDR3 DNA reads TGTGCCAGCAGCTTGGGTGAGGAAGCTTTCTTT. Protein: CASSLGEEAFF.

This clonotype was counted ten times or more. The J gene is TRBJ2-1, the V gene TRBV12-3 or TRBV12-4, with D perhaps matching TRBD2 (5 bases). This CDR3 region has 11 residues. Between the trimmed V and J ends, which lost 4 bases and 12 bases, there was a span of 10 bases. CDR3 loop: CASSSTGLQFF. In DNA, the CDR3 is TGTGCCAGCAGTTCAACGGGATTGCAGTTCTTC.

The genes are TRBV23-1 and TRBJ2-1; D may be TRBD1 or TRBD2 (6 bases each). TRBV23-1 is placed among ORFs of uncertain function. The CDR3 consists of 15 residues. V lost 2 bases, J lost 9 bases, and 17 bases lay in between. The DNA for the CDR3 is TGCGCCAGCAGTCAACGTGGACAGCGGGCAACTGAGCAGTTCTTC. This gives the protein CASSQRGQRATEQFF.

The DNA for the CDR3 is TGTGCCAGCAGACTCAGCGGGAACTCCTACGAGCAGTACTTC. It yields the protein CASRLSGNSYEQYF. This chain uses TRBV28 with TRBJ2-7, with 7 bases identical to TRBD2. Germline assignment: CDR1 MDHEN and CDR2 SYDVKM. The CDR3 consists of 14 residues. V dropped 6 bases and J dropped 0; count of bases not matched to a gene: 5.

CDR3 residues: CASSPGAGPYEQYF. In nucleotides, the CDR3 is TGTGCCAGCAGCCCAGGGGCGGGACCCTACGAGCAGTACTTC. This chain connects TRBV3-1 to TRBJ2-7; D possibly uses TRBD1 or TRBD2 (6 bases each). This CDR3 contains 14 residues. CDR1 LGHDT and CDR2 YNNKEL come from the germline V gene (reference sequence). V lost 4 bases and J lost 2, with 12 bases in between.

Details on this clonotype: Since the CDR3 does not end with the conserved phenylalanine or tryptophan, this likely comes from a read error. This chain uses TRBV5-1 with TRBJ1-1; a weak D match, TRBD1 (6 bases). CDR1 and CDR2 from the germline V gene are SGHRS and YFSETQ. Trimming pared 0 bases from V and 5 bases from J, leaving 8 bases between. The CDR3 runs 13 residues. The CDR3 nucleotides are TGCGCCAGCAGCTTGGAGGGGGGAACTGAAGCTTTCCTT. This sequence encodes CASSLEGGTEAFL.

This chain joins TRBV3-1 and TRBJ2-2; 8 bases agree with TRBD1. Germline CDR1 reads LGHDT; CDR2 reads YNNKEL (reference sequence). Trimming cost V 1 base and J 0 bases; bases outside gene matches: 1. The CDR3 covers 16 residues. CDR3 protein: CASSQVQGANTGELFF. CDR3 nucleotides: TGTGCCAGCAGCCAAGTACAGGGGGCGAACACCGGGGAGCTGTTTTTT.

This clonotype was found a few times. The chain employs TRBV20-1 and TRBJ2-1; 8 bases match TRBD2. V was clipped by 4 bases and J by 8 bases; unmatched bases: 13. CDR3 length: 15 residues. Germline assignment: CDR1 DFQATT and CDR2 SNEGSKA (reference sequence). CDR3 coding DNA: TGCAGTGCTACTTTCCCGGGGGGGGCCTTGGATGAGCAGTTCTTC. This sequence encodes CSATFPGGALDEQFF.

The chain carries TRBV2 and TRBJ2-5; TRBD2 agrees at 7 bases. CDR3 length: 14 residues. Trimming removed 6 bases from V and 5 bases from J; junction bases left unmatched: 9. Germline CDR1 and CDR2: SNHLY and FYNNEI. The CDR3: CASSAGDLLETQYF. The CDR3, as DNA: TGTGCCAGCAGCGCGGGGGACCTCCTGGAGACCCAGTACTTC.

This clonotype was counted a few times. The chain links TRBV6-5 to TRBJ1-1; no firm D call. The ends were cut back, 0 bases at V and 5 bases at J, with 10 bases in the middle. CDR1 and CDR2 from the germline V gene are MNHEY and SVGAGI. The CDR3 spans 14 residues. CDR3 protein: CASSYSRTRTEAFF. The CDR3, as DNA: TGTGCCAGCAGTTACTCGAGAACCCGAACTGAAGCTTTCTTT.